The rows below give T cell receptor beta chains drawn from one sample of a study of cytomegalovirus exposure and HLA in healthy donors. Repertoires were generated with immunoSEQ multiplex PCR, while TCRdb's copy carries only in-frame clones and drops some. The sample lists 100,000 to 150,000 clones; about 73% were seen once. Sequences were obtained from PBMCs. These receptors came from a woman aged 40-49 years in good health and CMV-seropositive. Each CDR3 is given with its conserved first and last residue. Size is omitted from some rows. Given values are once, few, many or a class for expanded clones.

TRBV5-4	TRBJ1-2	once	CASSRGTVNYGYTF
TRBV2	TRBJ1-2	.	CASSEIRNYGYTF
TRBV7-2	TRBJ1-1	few	CASSLRGLDTEAFF
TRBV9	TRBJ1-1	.	CASSFISTANTEAFF
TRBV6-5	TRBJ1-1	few	CASSYLSDTEAFF
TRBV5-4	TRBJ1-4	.	CASSWRTGSDEKLFF
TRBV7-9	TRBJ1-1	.	CASSLAGSMNTEAFF
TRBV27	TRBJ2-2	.	CASSPTARTSGGPFANTGELFF
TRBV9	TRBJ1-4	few	CASHSTGKEKLFF
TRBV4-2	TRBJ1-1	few	CASSQGSEAFF
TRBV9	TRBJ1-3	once	CASSVMDSPGNTIYF
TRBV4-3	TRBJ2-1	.	CASSQDPGQHYNEQFF
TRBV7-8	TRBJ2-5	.	CASSLVGHPKGETQYF
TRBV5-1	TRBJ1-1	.	CASSPKPGQEEAFF
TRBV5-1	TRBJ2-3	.	CASSSYRGRVDTQYF
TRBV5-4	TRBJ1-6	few	CAGGTYNSPLHF
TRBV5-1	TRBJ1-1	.	CASSPGTAMNTEAFF
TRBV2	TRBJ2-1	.	CASRGALYNEQFF
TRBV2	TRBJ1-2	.	CASRGQGNPNYGYTF
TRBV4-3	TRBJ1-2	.	CASSQTSSGGYGYTF
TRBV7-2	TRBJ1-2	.	CASGGLDYGYTF
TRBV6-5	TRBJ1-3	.	CASSRDRGNTIYF